This T cell receptor beta chain was profiled in a study of vaccination and CD4 T cells after COVID-19. The CDR3 has 15 residues. Germline V gives CDR1 DFQATT, CDR2 SNEGSKA (reference sequence). Trimming removed 7 bases at V and 0 bases at J, with 16 bases between. Oncomine TCR Beta short-read sequencing was applied to DNA from cultured CD4+ T cells. The source of extracted genomic DNA was cultured CD4+ T cells. Each CDR3 protein is one row after TCRdb ran MiXCR on the PCR reads. Among approximately 6,700 distinct CDR3 sequences, 50% were seen once, and the ten largest hold about 35%. This sample's treatment: roughly 11-day PBMC culture with coronavirus spike peptide pools or control peptides (ViraFEST assay). CD4+ T lymphocytes from the unexposed donor were collected before the COVID-19 pandemic (2011-2018). Via ViraFEST, peptide pools expanded antigen-specific T cells before TCR sequencing. This clonotype has more than one count but fewer than ten. Its antigen is unidentified.

The receptor comes from a human donor in good health. The chain combines TRBV20-1 with TRBJ1-5, with unresolved D. Source material: CD4+ T cells from blood, cultured in vitro. For the CDR3, the DNA is TGCAGTGTGGGCGGGTCTTTCAATAGCAATCAGCCCCAGCATTTT. Translated, it gives CSVGGSFNSNQPQHF.